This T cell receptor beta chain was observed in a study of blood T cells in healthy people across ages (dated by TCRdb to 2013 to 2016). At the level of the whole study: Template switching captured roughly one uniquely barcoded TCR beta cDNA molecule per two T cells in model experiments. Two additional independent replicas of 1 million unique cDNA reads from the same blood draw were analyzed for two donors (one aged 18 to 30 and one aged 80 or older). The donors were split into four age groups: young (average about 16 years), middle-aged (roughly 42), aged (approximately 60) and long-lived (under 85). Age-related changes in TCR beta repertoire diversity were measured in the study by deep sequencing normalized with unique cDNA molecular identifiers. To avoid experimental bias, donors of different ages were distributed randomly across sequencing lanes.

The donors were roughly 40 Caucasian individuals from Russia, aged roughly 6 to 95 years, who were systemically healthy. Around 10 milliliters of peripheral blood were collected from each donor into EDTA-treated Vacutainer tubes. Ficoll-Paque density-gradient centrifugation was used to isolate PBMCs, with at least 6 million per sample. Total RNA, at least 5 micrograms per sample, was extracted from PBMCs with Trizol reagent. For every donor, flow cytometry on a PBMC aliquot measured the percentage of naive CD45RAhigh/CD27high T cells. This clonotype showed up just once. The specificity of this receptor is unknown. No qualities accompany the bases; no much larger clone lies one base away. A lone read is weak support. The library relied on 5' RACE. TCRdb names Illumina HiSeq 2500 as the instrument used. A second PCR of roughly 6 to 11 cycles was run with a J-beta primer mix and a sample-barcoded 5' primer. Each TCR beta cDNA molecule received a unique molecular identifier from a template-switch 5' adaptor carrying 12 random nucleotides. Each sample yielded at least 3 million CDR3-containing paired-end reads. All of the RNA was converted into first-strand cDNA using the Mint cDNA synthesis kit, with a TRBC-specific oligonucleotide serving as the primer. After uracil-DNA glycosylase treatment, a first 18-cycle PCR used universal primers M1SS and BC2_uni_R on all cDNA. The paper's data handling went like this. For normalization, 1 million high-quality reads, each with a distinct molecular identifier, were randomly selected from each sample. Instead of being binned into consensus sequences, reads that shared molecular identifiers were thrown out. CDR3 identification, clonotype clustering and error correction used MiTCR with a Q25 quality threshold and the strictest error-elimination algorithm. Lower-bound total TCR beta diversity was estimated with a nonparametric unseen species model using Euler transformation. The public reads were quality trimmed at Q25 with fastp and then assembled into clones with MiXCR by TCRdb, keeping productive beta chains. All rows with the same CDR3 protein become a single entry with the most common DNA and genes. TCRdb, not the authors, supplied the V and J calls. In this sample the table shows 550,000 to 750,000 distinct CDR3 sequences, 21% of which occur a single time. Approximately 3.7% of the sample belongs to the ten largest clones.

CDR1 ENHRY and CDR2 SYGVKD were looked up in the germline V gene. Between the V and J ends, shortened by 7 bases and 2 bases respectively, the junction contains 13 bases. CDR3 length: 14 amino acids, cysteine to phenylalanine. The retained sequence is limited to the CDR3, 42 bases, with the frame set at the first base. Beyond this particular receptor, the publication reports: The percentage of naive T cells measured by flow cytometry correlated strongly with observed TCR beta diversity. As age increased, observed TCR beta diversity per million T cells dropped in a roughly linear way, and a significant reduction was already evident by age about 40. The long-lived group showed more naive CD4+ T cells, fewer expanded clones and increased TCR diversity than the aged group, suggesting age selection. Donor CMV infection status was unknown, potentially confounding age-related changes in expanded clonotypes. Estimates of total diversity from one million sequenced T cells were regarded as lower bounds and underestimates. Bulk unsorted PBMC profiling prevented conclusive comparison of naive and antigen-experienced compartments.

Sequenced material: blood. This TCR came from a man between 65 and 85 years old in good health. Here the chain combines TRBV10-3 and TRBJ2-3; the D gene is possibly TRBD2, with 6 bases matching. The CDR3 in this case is CAIKVLADTDTQYF. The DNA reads TGTGCCATCAAGGTGTTAGCGGACACAGATACGCAGTATTTT.